Described below is a single T cell receptor beta chain sequence and its context. The V segment lost 4 bases and the J segment 8 bases; nucleotides outside the gene matches: 15. Germline V gene lookup returns CDR1 MGHRA and CDR2 YSYEKL. The CDR3 is made up of 18 amino acids. In the original processing: Reference gene primer amplification yielded estimated nucleated cell counts. Repertoires were generated with immunoSEQ multiplex PCR, while TCRdb's copy carries only in-frame clones and drops some. V and J calls and clone size are as listed in that table; D and trimming were resolved from the DNA. The data hold some 230,000 clones, with roughly four fifths observed a single time. The record originates from a study of blood T cell repertoires in COVID-19. Study information: T cells, B-cell-depleted T cells, or PBMCs supplied cDNA or gDNA.

This receptor was obtained from a woman in her fifties or sixties with acute or convalescent COVID-19. Sequences were obtained from peripheral blood. The chain links TRBV4-1 to TRBJ2-1, with TRBD2 matching 12 bases. The CDR3 coding sequence is TGCGCCAGCAGCCTCCGCCTCTCGACTAGCGGGGGCCATGATGAGCAGTTCTTC. Translating it yields CASSLRLSTSGGHDEQFF.